Detailed here is one T cell receptor beta chain. The record originates from a study of CD8+ T cells in alopecia areata. Samples from alopecia areata patients were lesional scalp punch biopsies and peripheral blood. Per germline, CDR1 SGHTA and CDR2 FQGNSA. The CDR3 has 16 residues. J was trimmed by 7 bases and V by 5 bases; bases with no gene match: 11. cDNA reverse transcribed from extracted RNA served as the sequencing template. Clones were sequenced by immunoSEQ multiplex PCR, and TCRdb holds only the in-frame ones, with some missing. Among 250,000 or so clones listed, less than 80% were seen once. The chain couples TRBV7-2 to TRBJ2-5, with TRBD2 matching over 12 bases. The receptor's source is a human donor with alopecia areata. Sequenced here: CD4+ T cells sorted from blood, sampled at week 0. The CDR3 DNA sequence: TGTGCCAGCAGCCGGACCCCTAGCGGGGGGGCCGGGACCCAGTACTTC. This gives the protein CASSRTPSGGAGTQYF.